This is a list of T cell receptor beta chains from one sample in a study of control samples from healthy donors and cancer patients. The repertoire was sequenced with immunoSEQ multiplex PCR; TCRdb's copy has only in-frame clones and lacks some. The sample lists some 120,000 clones; about 93% were seen once. The sample was PBMCs. All receptors come from a man in his fifties or sixties with head and neck cancer. Both conserved end residues are part of each CDR3. The D gene is left open where the match is weak. Some rows have no size entry. The others give once, few or many, or a class for an expanded clone.

>.|TRBD1|TRBJ1-6|TRBV10-3
TGTGCCATCAGGGGGGACAGGTCCTCACCCCTCCACTTT
CAIRGDRSSPLHF
>.|.|TRBJ2-7|TRBV28
TGTGCCAGCAGTTCCCCGGGACAAAGCTCCTACGAGCAGTACTTC
CASSSPGQSSYEQYF
>.|.|TRBJ2-7|TRBV10-1
TGCGCCAGCCGCGCCACCTACGAGCAGTACTTC
CASRATYEQYF
>.|TRBD1|TRBJ1-1|TRBV11-2
TGTGCCAGCAGCCCTTGGACAGGTGGCACTGAAGCTTTCTTT
CASSPWTGGTEAFF
>.|.|TRBJ1-5|TRBV30
TGTGCCTGGAGTGTACCCGGGAGCCTCCGGCCCCAGCATTTT
CAWSVPGSLRPQHF
>.|TRBD1|TRBJ1-2|TRBV4-3
TGCGCCAGCAGCCAAGGACAGGGAGGCTATGGCTACACCTTC
CASSQGQGGYGYTF
>.|.|TRBJ1-2|TRBV7-2
TGTGCCAGCAGCTTTAAGGGCACCTATGGCTACACCTTC
CASSFKGTYGYTF
>.|.|TRBJ2-5|TRBV15
TGTGCCACCAGCAGAGTTTTCCAAGAGACCCAGTACTTC
CATSRVFQETQYF
>.|TRBD1|TRBJ1-1|TRBV6-5
TGTGCCAGCAGTTTCTCTTCCAGGGGGGACGCTGAAGCTTTCTTT
CASSFSSRGDAEAFF
>.|TRBD2|TRBJ2-7|TRBV28
TGTGCCAGCAGGGCCGGCGGGGGTGACTCCTACGAGCAGTACTTC
CASRAGGGDSYEQYF
>.|.|TRBJ1-2|TRBV12-3/TRBV12-4
TGTGCCAGCAGTGGACCAGCTAACTATGGCTACACCTTC
CASSGPANYGYTF
>once|.|TRBJ2-7|TRBV18
TGTGCCAGCTCACTTACCGGGACCCTTCTCTACGAGCAGTACTTC
CASSLTGTLLYEQYF
>.|.|TRBJ2-2|TRBV18
TGTGCCAGCTCATTGACAGGGACGGGAGACACCGGGGAGCTGTTTTTT
CASSLTGTGDTGELFF
>.|TRBD2|TRBJ2-2|TRBV5-1
TGCGCCAGCAGCTTGGCCGGGAGGACCGGGGAGCTGTTTTTT
CASSLAGRTGELFF
>.|.|TRBJ1-6|TRBV14
TGTGCCAGCAGCCAAGATTGGGTAACAAATTCACCCCTCCACTTT
CASSQDWVTNSPLHF
>.|.|TRBJ1-5|TRBV6-5
TGTGCCAGCAGCAGGGGCTTCCAGCCCCGGGGGCCCCAGCATTTT
CASSRGFQPRGPQHF
>.|.|TRBJ2-5|TRBV24-1
TGTGCCACCAGTGACGCCAGCTCGGGTGGAGAGACCCAGTACTTC
CATSDASSGGETQYF
>.|.|TRBJ2-7|TRBV7-2
TGTGCCAGCAGCTTAGTTGGACAGAACCTAATCGAGCAGTACTTC
CASSLVGQNLIEQYF
>once|.|TRBJ1-1|TRBV4-3
TGCGCCAGCAGCCAAGATCGGGCAGGGCGGAATGAAGCTTTCTTT
CASSQDRAGRNEAFF
>.|TRBD2|TRBJ2-1|TRBV29-1
TGCAGCGGCGGCAGCGGGGGGCCCCTGCAGTTCTTC
CSGGSGGPLQFF
>.|TRBD1|TRBJ1-2|TRBV18
TGTGCCAGCTCACCTCGGGACAGCCTAAACTATGGCTACACCTTC
CASSPRDSLNYGYTF
>once|.|TRBJ2-7|TRBV6-5
TGTGCCGCCCTCAGAGGGGAAAAGCAGTACTTC
CAALRGEKQYF
>once|TRBD1|TRBJ1-6|TRBV18
TGTGCCAGCTCACAAACGGGACAGGGCAACTCACCCCTCCACTTT
CASSQTGQGNSPLHF
>once|.|TRBJ1-1|TRBV5-6
TGTGCCAGCAGCTCCTTAAACGCGGCTTTGAACACTGAAGCTTTCTTT
CASSSLNAALNTEAFF
>.|.|TRBJ2-3|TRBV6-5
TGTGCCACGCAGCTCAGAGGGGCCCCAGATACGCAGTATTTT
CATQLRGAPDTQYF
>.|.|TRBJ1-5|TRBV7-9
TGTGCCAGCAGCTTAGAATTAAATCAGCCCCAGCATTTT
CASSLELNQPQHF
>.|.|TRBJ1-2|TRBV29-1
TGCAGCGTTGAAGATCGGGGTAATAGGCCTAACTATGGCTACACCTTC
CSVEDRGNRPNYGYTF
>.|.|TRBJ2-6|TRBV15
TGTGCCACCAGCTACTCTGGGGCCAACGTCCTGACTTTC
CATSYSGANVLTF
>once|TRBD2|TRBJ2-1|TRBV2
TGTGCCAGCAGTGTTGGGACTAGCGGGGATGAGCAGTTCTTC
CASSVGTSGDEQFF
>.|.|TRBJ1-2|TRBV5-1
TGCGCCAGCAGCTTTACTCCAGCGGACAGATACTATGGCTACACCTTC
CASSFTPADRYYGYTF
>.|TRBD1|TRBJ2-5|TRBV10-3
TGTGCCATCAGTGTCGGACAGGACCAAGAGACCCAGTACTTC
CAISVGQDQETQYF
>.|TRBD1|TRBJ1-2|TRBV4-1
TGCGCCAGCAGCCTTAACACCGGGACAGGGAACTATGGCTACACCTTC
CASSLNTGTGNYGYTF
>.|.|TRBJ2-5|TRBV5-4
TGTGCCAGCAGCTTGGGGGACCGAGGGCGGGGGCTGGGAGAGACCCAGTACTTC
CASSLGDRGRGLGETQYF
>.|TRBD2|TRBJ2-1|TRBV5-6
TGTGCCAGCAGCCTAGGGACTAGCGGGGCTGAGTACAATGAGCAGTTCTTC
CASSLGTSGAEYNEQFF
>.|TRBD1|TRBJ2-7|TRBV28
TGTGCCAGCAGTGGGACAGGGGGGTACTTATACGAGCAGTACTTC
CASSGTGGYLYEQYF
>.|.|TRBJ2-5|TRBV4-3
TGCGCCAGCAGCCAAGATCTCGGACTACAAGAGACCCAGTACTTC
CASSQDLGLQETQYF
>.|.|TRBJ2-7|TRBV4-2
TGTGCCAGCAGCCAAGAAGGATGGTCCCCTCTCGACGAGCAGTACTTC
CASSQEGWSPLDEQYF
>.|TRBD2|TRBJ2-3|TRBV7-9
TGTGCCAGCACTCCCCTCGGGAGCGGGGGGACAGATACGCAGTATTTT
CASTPLGSGGTDTQYF
>.|TRBD1|TRBJ2-5|TRBV24-1
TGTGCCACCAGTGACCCGACAGGGGGTCAAGTAGAGACCCAGTACTTC
CATSDPTGGQVETQYF
>.|.|TRBJ2-7|TRBV6-5
TGTGCCAGCAGGAGAGACATCTCCTACGAGCAGTACTTC
CASRRDISYEQYF
>.|.|TRBJ2-1|TRBV9
TGTGCCAGCAGCGTAGCCCCGGGCGGGTCACCGTTCTTC
CASSVAPGGSPFF
>.|TRBD1|TRBJ1-1|TRBV4-2
TGTGCCAGCAGCCACACGACAGGGCGGTACACTGAAGCTTTCTTT
CASSHTTGRYTEAFF
>.|.|TRBJ2-2|TRBV10-3
TGTGCCATCAGCAACAGGGACGCGCTGTTTTTT
CAISNRDALFF
>.|.|TRBJ2-5|TRBV4-1
TGCGCCAGCAGCCAAGGGGGGACTGGGGAGACCCAGTACTTC
CASSQGGTGETQYF
>.|.|TRBJ1-1|TRBV11-2
TGTGCCAGCAGCGCCGACCCAGGGAATGAAGCTTTCTTT
CASSADPGNEAFF
>.|.|TRBJ2-3|TRBV11-2
TGTGCCAGCATCCCCGGCCAAGGCGGAAGCACAGATACGCAGTATTTT
CASIPGQGGSTDTQYF
>.|.|TRBJ2-7|TRBV7-8
TGTGCCAGCAGCAAACAGGGCTACGAGCAGTACTTC
CASSKQGYEQYF
>.|.|TRBJ1-1|TRBV25-1
TGTGCCAGCAGTCCCCAGGGAGGTACTGAAGCTTTCTTT
CASSPQGGTEAFF
>.|.|TRBJ1-4|TRBV10-1
TGCGCCAGCAGTTACCCGCCCGCAACTAATGAAAAACTGTTTTTT
CASSYPPATNEKLFF
>.|.|TRBJ2-5|TRBV7-9
TGTGCCAGCAGCTTAGACGGCAGGCAAGAGACCCAGTACTTC
CASSLDGRQETQYF
>once|.|TRBJ2-5|TRBV7-9
TGTGCCAGCAGCTTATATCTTGGGGCAGGGAGGTCGGAGACCCAGTACTTC
CASSLYLGAGRSETQYF